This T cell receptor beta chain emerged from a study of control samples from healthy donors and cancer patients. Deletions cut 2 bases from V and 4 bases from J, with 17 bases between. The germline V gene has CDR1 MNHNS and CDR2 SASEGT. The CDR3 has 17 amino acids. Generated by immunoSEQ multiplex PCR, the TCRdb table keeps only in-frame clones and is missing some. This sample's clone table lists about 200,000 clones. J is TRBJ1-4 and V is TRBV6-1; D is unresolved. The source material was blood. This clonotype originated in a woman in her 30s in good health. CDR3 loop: CASSEPRARAFNEKLFF. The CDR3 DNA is TGTGCCAGCAGTGAACCCCGGGCCCGGGCCTTTAATGAAAAACTGTTTTTT.